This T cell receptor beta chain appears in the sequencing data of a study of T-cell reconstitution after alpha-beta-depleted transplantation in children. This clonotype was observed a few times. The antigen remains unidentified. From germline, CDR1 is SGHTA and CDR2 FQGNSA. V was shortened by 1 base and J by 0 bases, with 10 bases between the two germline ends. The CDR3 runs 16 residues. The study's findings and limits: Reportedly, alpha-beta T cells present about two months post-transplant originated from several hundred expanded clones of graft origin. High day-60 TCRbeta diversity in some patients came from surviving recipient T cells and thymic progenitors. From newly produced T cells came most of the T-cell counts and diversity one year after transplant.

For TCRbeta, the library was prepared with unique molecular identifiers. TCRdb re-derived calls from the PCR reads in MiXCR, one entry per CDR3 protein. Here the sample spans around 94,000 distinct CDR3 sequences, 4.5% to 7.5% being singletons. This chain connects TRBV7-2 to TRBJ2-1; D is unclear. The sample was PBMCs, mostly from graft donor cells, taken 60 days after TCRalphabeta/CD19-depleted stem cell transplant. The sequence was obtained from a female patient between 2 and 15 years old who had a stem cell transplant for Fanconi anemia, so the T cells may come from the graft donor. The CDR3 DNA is TGTGCCAGCAGCTTAGGATGGCGCGGCTCCTACAATGAGCAGTTCTTC. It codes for CASSLGWRGSYNEQFF.